The rows below give T cell receptor beta chains drawn from one sample of a study of T cells after posttransplantation cyclophosphamide. Method: immunoSEQ multiplex PCR; TCRdb's copy keeps in-frame clones and lacks some. In the table there are roughly 42,000 clones, roughly 87% of which are singletons. This sample comprised PBMCs, obtained roughly 60 days after allogeneic stem cell transplant with posttransplant cyclophosphamide. The receptors stem from a male patient aged 55 to 70 who received an allogeneic stem cell transplant from a related donor and was CMV-positive. Some T cells may trace back to the graft donor. Each CDR3 is given with its conserved first and last residue. Each record gives: J gene, D gene, clone size, V gene, CDR3 DNA, CDR3 protein. The D gene is left open where the match is weak. Expanded clones are given a class, and other clones once, few, many or no size at all.

TRBJ2-5,-,-,TRBV5-1,TGCGCCAGCAGTCAGGATATCGACCAGTACTTC,CASSQDIDQYF
TRBJ2-5,TRBD2,-,TRBV4-1,TGCGCCAGCGGGGTGATCGGGGGGAAACAAGAGACCCAGTACTTC,CASGVIGGKQETQYF
TRBJ2-3,-,-,TRBV18,TGTGCCAGCTCCCTCTACGGGGGAACAGATACGCAGTATTTT,CASSLYGGTDTQYF
TRBJ1-3,-,-,TRBV30,TGTGCCTGGAGCGATACAGACCAGGGATGGGGAAACACCATATATTTT,CAWSDTDQGWGNTIYF
TRBJ1-4,-,once,TRBV10-3,TGTGCCATCAGTCAGGGGACGTATGAAAAACTGTTTTTT,CAISQGTYEKLFF
TRBJ2-1,-,-,TRBV5-1,TGCGCCAGCAGAAATCTAGGCAATGAGCAGTTCTTC,CASRNLGNEQFF
TRBJ2-7,-,once,TRBV5-1,TGCGCCAGCAGCTTTAGTGGAGGGGGCGAATTCTACGAGCAGTACTTC,CASSFSGGGEFYEQYF
TRBJ1-6,-,-,TRBV4-1,TGCGCCAGCAGCCAAGGAGTGGCGGACCTCCACTTT,CASSQGVADLHF
TRBJ1-3,-,-,TRBV4-2,TGTGCCAGCAGCCCTACAGGGACGATGGGTTCTGGAAACACCATATATTTT,CASSPTGTMGSGNTIYF
TRBJ1-5,-,-,TRBV30,TGTGCCTGGAATCTCGGCACGGGGAATCAGCCCCAGCATTTT,CAWNLGTGNQPQHF
TRBJ2-7,-,-,TRBV15,TGTGCCACCAGCAGAAACTCACAAGGCGGCGAGCAGTACTTC,CATSRNSQGGEQYF
TRBJ1-1,-,few,TRBV7-9,TGTGCCAGCAGCTCAAACAACCAGGGCACTGAAGCTTTCTTT,CASSSNNQGTEAFF
TRBJ1-2,-,-,TRBV2,TGTGCCAGCAGTGAAAGGGGATGGGTTGGCTACACCTTC,CASSERGWVGYTF
TRBJ1-2,-,-,TRBV6-1,TGTGCCAGCAGTGAAGGTATGGCAAACTATGGCTACACCTTC,CASSEGMANYGYTF
TRBJ2-5,-,-,TRBV11-2,TGTGCCAGCAGCGTAGTTGGGAGAGAGACCCAGTACTTC,CASSVVGRETQYF